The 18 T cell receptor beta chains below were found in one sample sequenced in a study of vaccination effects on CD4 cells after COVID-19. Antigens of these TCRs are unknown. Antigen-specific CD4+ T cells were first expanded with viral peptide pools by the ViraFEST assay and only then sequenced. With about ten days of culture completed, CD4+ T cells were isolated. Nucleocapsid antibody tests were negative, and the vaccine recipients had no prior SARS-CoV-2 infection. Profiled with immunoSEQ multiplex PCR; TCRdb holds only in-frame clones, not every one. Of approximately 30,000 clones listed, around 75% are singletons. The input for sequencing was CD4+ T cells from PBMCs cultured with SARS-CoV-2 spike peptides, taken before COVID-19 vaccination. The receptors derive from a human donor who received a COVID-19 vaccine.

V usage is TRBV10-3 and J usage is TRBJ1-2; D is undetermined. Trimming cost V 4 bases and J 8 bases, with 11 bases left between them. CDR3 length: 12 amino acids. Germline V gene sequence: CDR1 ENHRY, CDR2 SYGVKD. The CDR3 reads CAISAGLVGYTF. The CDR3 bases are TGTGCCATCAGTGCTGGGCTTGTGGGCTACACCTTC.

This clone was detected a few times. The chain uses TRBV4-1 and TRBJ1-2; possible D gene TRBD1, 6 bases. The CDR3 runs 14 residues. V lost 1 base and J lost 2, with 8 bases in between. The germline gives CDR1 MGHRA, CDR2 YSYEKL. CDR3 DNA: TGCGCCAGCAGCCAAGCCGGGACAAACTATGGCTACACCTTC. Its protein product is CASSQAGTNYGYTF.

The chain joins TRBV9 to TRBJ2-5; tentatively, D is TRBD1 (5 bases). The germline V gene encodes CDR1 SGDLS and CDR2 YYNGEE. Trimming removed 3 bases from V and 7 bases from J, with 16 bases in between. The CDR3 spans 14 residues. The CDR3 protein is CASSAPTPTGTQYF. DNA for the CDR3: TGTGCCAGCAGCGCACCCACCCCAACAGGGACCCAGTACTTC.

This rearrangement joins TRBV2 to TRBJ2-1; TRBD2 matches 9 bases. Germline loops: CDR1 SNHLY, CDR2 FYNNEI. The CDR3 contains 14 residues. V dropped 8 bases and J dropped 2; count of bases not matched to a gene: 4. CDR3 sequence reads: CASASGGPYNEQFF. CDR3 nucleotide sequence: TGTGCCAGCGCCAGCGGGGGGCCCTACAATGAGCAGTTCTTC.

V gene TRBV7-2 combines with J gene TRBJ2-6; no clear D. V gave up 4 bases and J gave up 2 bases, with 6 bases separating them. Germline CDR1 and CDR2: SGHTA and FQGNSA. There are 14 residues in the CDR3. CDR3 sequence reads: CASSSLTGANVLTF. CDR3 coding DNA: TGTGCCAGCAGCTCCCTTACTGGGGCCAACGTCCTGACTTTC.

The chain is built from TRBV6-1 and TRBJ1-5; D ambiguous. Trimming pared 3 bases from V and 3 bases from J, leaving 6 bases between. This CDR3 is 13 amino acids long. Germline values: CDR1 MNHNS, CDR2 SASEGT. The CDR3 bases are TGTGCCAGCAGTGATTTCCACAATCAGCCCCAGCATTTT. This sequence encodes CASSDFHNQPQHF.

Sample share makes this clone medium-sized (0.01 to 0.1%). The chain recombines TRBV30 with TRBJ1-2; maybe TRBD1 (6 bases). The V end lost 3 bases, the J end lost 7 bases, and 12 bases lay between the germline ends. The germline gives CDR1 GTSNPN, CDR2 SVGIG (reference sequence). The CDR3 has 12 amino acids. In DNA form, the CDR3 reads TGTGCCTGGAGGGTTGGGGGCGGTGGCTACACCTTC. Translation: CAWRVGGGGYTF.

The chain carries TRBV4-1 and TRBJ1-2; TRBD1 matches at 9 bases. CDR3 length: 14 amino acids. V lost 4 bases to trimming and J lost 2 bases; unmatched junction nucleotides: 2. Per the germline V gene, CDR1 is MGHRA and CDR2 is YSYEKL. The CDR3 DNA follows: TGCGCCAGCAGCCGGGACAGGGTAAACTATGGCTACACCTTC. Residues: CASSRDRVNYGYTF.

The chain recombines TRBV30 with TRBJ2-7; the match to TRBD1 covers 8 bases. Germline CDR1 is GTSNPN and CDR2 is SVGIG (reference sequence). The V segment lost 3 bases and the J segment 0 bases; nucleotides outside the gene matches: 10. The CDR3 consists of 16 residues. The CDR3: CAWSPVDRANSYEQYF. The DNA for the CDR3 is TGTGCCTGGAGCCCAGTGGACAGGGCTAACTCCTACGAGCAGTACTTC. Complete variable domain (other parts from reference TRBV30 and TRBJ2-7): SQTIHQWPATLVQPVGSPLSLECTVEGTSNPNLYWYRQAAGRGLQLLFYSVGIGQISSEVPQNLSASRPQDRQFILSSKKLLLSDSGFYLCAWSPVDRANSYEQYFGPGTRLTVT.

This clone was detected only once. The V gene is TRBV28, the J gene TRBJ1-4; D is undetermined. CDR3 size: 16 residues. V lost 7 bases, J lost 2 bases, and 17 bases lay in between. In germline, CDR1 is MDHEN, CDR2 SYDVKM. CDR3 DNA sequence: TGTGCCAGCACATCAGGCAATTTTGGGACTAATGAAAAACTGTTTTTT. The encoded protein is CASTSGNFGTNEKLFF. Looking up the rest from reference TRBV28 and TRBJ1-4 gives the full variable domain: DVKVTQSSRYLVKRTGEKVFLECVQDMDHENMFWYRQDPGLGLRLIYFSYDVKMKEKGDIPEGYSVSREKKERFSLILESASTNQTSMYLCASTSGNFGTNEKLFFGSGTQLSVL.

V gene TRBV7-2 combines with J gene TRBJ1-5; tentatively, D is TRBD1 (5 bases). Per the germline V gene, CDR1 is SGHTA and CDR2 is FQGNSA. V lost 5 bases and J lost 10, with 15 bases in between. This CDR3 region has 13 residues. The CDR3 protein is CASSLRDSQPQHF. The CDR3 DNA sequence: TGTGCCAGCAGCCTTCGGGACTCCCAACCCCAGCATTTT.

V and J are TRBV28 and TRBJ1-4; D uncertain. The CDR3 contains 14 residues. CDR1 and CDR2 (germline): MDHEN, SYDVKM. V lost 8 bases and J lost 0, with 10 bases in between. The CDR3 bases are TGTGCCAGCGGCCGACACTCAACTAATGAAAAACTGTTTTTT. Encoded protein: CASGRHSTNEKLFF. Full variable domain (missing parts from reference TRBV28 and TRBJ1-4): DVKVTQSSRYLVKRTGEKVFLECVQDMDHENMFWYRQDPGLGLRLIYFSYDVKMKEKGDIPEGYSVSREKKERFSLILESASTNQTSMYLCASGRHSTNEKLFFGSGTQLSVL.

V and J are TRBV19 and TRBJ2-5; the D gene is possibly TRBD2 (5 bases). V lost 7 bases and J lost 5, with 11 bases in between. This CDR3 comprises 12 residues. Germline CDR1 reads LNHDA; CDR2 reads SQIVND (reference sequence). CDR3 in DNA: TGTGCCAGTAACATAGCGAGGGAGACCCAGTACTTC. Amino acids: CASNIARETQYF. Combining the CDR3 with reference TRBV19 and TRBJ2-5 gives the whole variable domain DGGITQSPKYLFRKEGQNVTLSCEQNLNHDAMYWYRQDPGQGLRLIYYSQIVNDFQKGDIAEGYSVSREKKESFPLTVTSAQKNPTAFYLCASNIARETQYFGPGTRLLVL.

CDR3 DNA sequence: TGTGCCAGCAGCGCCCTGGGGGGCTTCAAACTGTTTTTT. Protein product: CASSALGGFKLFF. The chain recombines TRBV7-9 with TRBJ1-4; D possibly corresponds to TRBD1 (6 bases). CDR3 size: 13 residues. V lost 5 bases, J lost 11 bases, and 15 bases lay in between. The germline gives CDR1 SEHNR, CDR2 FQNEAQ (reference sequence).

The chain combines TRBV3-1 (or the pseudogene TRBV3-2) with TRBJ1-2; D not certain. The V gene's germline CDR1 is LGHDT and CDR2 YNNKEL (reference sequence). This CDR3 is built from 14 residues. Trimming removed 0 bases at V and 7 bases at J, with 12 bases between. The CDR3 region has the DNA TGTGCCAGCAGCCAAGATCTGAGTAGTAGTGGCTACACCTTC. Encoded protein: CASSQDLSSSGYTF.

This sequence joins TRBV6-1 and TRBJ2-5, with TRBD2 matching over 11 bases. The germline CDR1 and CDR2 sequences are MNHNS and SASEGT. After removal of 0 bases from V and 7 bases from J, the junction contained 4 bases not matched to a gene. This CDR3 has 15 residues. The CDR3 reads CASSEAASGRLTQYF. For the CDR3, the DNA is TGTGCCAGCAGTGAAGCTGCTAGCGGGAGGTTGACCCAGTACTTC.

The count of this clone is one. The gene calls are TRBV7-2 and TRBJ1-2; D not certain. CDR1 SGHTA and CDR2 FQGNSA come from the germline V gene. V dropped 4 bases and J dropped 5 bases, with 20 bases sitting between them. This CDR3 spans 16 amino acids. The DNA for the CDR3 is TGTGCCAGCAGCTCCCCCTCGTTGAGGGAGGGATATGGCTACACCTTC. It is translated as CASSSPSLREGYGYTF.

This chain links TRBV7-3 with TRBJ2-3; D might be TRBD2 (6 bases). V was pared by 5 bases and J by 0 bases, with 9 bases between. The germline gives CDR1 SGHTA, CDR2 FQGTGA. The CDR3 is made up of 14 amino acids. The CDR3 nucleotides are TGTGCCAGCAGCGAAGGGACTAGCACAGATACGCAGTATTTT. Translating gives CASSEGTSTDTQYF.